The sequence of this T cell receptor beta chain was determined in a study of T cell responses to AZD1222 COVID-19 vaccine. Sequenced by immunoSEQ multiplex PCR; TCRdb stores in-frame clones only, minus some. The table records some 100,000 clones, about 83% of them present only once. CDR1 is SGHDN and CDR2 is FVKESK in the germline V gene. The V and J ends lost 2 bases and 10 bases respectively, with 7 bases between them. CDR3 length equals 11 residues. The chain recombines TRBV14 with TRBJ2-3; the D is unclear. Source: peripheral blood, taken on day 0 of AZD1222 vaccination. The sequence came from an adult in good health. The CDR3: CASSQMGAQYF. The CDR3 DNA is TGTGCCAGCAGCCAAATGGGTGCGCAGTATTTT. The variable domain in full, with the rest retrieved from reference TRBV14 and TRBJ2-3, is EAGVTQFPSHSVIEKGQTVTLRCDPISGHDNLYWYRRVMGKEIKFLLHFVKESKQDESGMPNNRFLAERTGGTYSTLKVQPAELEDSGVYFCASSQMGAQYFGPGTRLTVL.